This paragraph reports one TCR beta chain. The data stem from a study of blood T cell repertoires in COVID-19. Looking at the study overall: The United States, Italy and Spain supplied acute and convalescent COVID-19 samples. The analysed material was cDNA or gDNA that came from T cells, B-cell-depleted T cells, or PBMCs.

In the authors' workflow: Amplification with reference gene primers provided the estimates of nucleated cell counts. Data came from immunoSEQ multiplex PCR; TCRdb stores just in-frame clones and leaves some out. That table supplies the V and J calls and clone size; D and trimming were determined from the DNA. The data show about 150,000 clones, about 83% seen once. The clonotype was recovered from a woman in her fifties or sixties with active or convalescent COVID-19. The sequenced sample was peripheral blood.

CDR3 in DNA: TGTGCCAGTAGTATGGGGACAGGGGGCGTGGAGACCCAGTACTTC. Encoded protein: CASSMGTGGVETQYF. The rearrangement uses TRBV19 and TRBJ2-5; 12 bases align to TRBD1. Germline-derived CDR1 and CDR2 are LNHDA and SQIVND (reference sequence). Trimming cost V 3 bases and J 5 bases; bases outside gene matches: 4. The CDR3 runs to 15 residues.